The rows below give T cell receptor beta chains drawn from one sample of a study of a mutant IDH1 vaccine in newly diagnosed glioma. The table came from immunoSEQ multiplex PCR; TCRdb's copy has only in-frame clones and leaves some out. Altogether 55,000 to 65,000 clones are present, about four fifths being singletons, with the ten largest covering over 4.5%. Their recognized antigens are unknown. The input for sequencing was PBMCs, taken from a glioma patient whose treatment included an IDH1 peptide vaccine. These receptors were taken from a man aged 50-59 years with glioma. The CDR3 runs from the conserved cysteine through the conserved F or W. A D gene is named only where the DNA matches it firmly. Clone size is given for some rows only: seen once, a few or many times, or a class if the clone is expanded.

v_gene: TRBV11-3
j_gene: TRBJ1-2
d_gene: -
abundance: -
CDR3aa: CASSFGGRNDSYTF
CDR3nt: TGTGCCAGCAGCTTCGGAGGGAGAAATGATAGCTACACCTTC

v_gene: TRBV30
j_gene: TRBJ2-1
d_gene: TRBD2
abundance: -
CDR3aa: CASEGGLAGHEQFF
CDR3nt: TGTGCCTCTGAGGGAGGACTAGCGGGTCATGAGCAGTTCTTC

v_gene: TRBV28
j_gene: TRBJ2-5
d_gene: TRBD1
abundance: -
CDR3aa: CASSGGQAQETQYF
CDR3nt: TGTGCCAGCAGCGGCGGACAGGCACAAGAGACCCAGTACTTC

v_gene: TRBV15
j_gene: TRBJ2-2
d_gene: -
abundance: -
CDR3aa: CATSTRPSGIPGELFF
CDR3nt: TGTGCCACCAGCACCCGGCCTTCTGGCATCCCCGGGGAGCTGTTTTTT

v_gene: TRBV6-1
j_gene: TRBJ1-1
d_gene: -
abundance: few
CDR3aa: CASSEGGTEAFF
CDR3nt: TGTGCCAGCAGTGAAGGGGGCACTGAAGCTTTCTTT

v_gene: TRBV30
j_gene: TRBJ2-3
d_gene: -
abundance: -
CDR3aa: CAATGTSTDTQYF
CDR3nt: TGTGCCGCCACAGGGACAAGCACAGATACGCAGTATTTT

v_gene: TRBV7-9
j_gene: TRBJ2-2
d_gene: -
abundance: -
CDR3aa: CASSLYWQTNTGELFF
CDR3nt: TGTGCCAGCAGCTTATATTGGCAGACGAACACCGGGGAGCTGTTTTTT

v_gene: TRBV7-2
j_gene: TRBJ2-1
d_gene: -
abundance: -
CDR3aa: CATVAPSGYNEQFF
CDR3nt: TGTGCCACTGTAGCGCCTTCGGGTTACAATGAGCAGTTCTTC

v_gene: TRBV4-1
j_gene: TRBJ2-1
d_gene: -
abundance: -
CDR3aa: CASSQNPGQNSYNEQFF
CDR3nt: TGCGCCAGCAGCCAGAACCCCGGACAGAACTCCTACAATGAGCAGTTCTTC

v_gene: TRBV7-2
j_gene: TRBJ1-2
d_gene: -
abundance: -
CDR3aa: CASSSPNNYGYTF
CDR3nt: TGTGCCAGCAGCTCTCCGAATAACTATGGCTACACCTTC

v_gene: TRBV27
j_gene: TRBJ2-5
d_gene: -
abundance: -
CDR3aa: CASSLSSRGPVQETQYF
CDR3nt: TGTGCCAGCAGTTTATCAAGTAGAGGGCCGGTTCAAGAGACCCAGTACTTC